These 17 T cell receptor beta chains share one sample of origin, sequenced in a study of blood T cell repertoires in COVID-19. This table comes from immunoSEQ multiplex PCR, and its TCRdb copy is limited to in-frame clones, with some not included. The sample lists some 300,000 clones; about 89% were seen once. Sequencing input: PBMCs or T cells enriched from blood (not recorded which). The receptors stem from a woman in her thirties or forties who had recovered from COVID-19.

This clone was observed a single time. V and J are TRBV7-3 and TRBJ1-2; no reliable D call. The V end was cut by 5 bases, the J end by 0 bases, with 7 bases between. The germline gives CDR1 SGHTA, CDR2 FQGTGA. The CDR3 covers 13 residues. CDR3 nucleotide sequence: TGTGCCAGCAGCATGCAGTCTAACTATGGCTACACCTTC. Amino acids: CASSMQSNYGYTF.

V gene TRBV7-9 combines with J gene TRBJ2-7; no clear D gene. The CDR3 extends over 14 amino acids. The germline V gene encodes CDR1 SEHNR and CDR2 FQNEAQ (reference sequence). Between the trimmed V and J ends, which lost 1 base and 5 bases, there was a span of 12 bases. The CDR3 sequence: CASSLVGLDDEQYF. CDR3 bases: TGTGCCAGCAGCTTAGTTGGCCTAGACGACGAGCAGTACTTC. The variable domain in full, with the rest retrieved from reference TRBV7-9 and TRBJ2-7, is DTGVSQNPRHKITKRGQNVTFRCDPISEHNRLYWYRQTLGQGPEFLTYFQNEAQLEKSRLLSDRFSAERPKGSFSTLEIQRTEQGDSAMYLCASSLVGLDDEQYFGPGTRLTVT.

This clone was found a few times. The V call is TRBV7-3, the J call TRBJ1-1; tentative D call: TRBD1 (5 bases). Germline V lookup: CDR1 SGHTA, CDR2 FQGTGA. Trimming removed 3 bases at V and 1 base at J, with 6 bases between. CDR3 length: 13 residues. CDR3 nucleotide sequence: TGTGCCAGCAGCTTGACAGCGAACACTGAAGCTTTCTTT. It yields the protein CASSLTANTEAFF.

The chain recombines TRBV5-6 with TRBJ1-3; 10 positions agree with TRBD1. The CDR3 is 16 amino acids. Germline values: CDR1 SGHDT, CDR2 YYEEEE. V gave up 3 bases and J gave up 1 base; unmatched junction bases: 4. The CDR3 bases are TGTGCCAGCAGCTCAAAGGACAGGGGGTCTGGAAACACCATATATTTT. Translation: CASSSKDRGSGNTIYF.

About this clone: Its ends do not fully match the called genes, so a read error is possible. This chain connects TRBV7-7 to TRBJ2-1; tentative D call: TRBD2 (6 bases). There are 15 residues in the CDR3. Germline CDR1 and CDR2: SSHAT and FNYEAQ (reference sequence). CDR3 sequence (DNA): TGTGCTAGCAGCTTAGCGGCGGGATCTTACAATGAGCAGTTCTTC. It yields the protein CASSLAAGSYNEQFF.

The chain employs TRBV7-2 and TRBJ2-7; 10 nucleotides align to TRBD2. The trim removed 5 bases at V and 4 bases at J, leaving 8 bases unmatched. Germline V CDR1 and CDR2: SGHTA, FQGNSA. This CDR3 is built from 15 residues. The CDR3 nucleotides are TGTGCCAGCAGCAAACCGGGACTAGCGTTTTACGAGCAGTACTTC. Protein sequence: CASSKPGLAFYEQYF. The complete variable domain, with remaining parts taken from reference TRBV7-2 and TRBJ2-7, reads GAGVSQSPSNKVTEKGKDVELRCDPISGHTALYWYRQSLGQGLEFLIYFQGNSAPDKSGLPSDRFSAERTGGSVSTLTIQRTQQEDSAVYLCASSKPGLAFYEQYFGPGTRLTVT.

The chain employs TRBV27 and TRBJ1-1; D gene ambiguous. Germline lookup yields CDR1 MNHEY and CDR2 SMNVEV (reference sequence). The CDR3 totals 15 residues. The V and J ends lost 3 bases and 8 bases respectively, with 19 bases between them. The CDR3 here is CASSFTAGLREEAFF. CDR3 DNA: TGTGCCAGCAGTTTTACAGCGGGGTTGAGGGAGGAAGCTTTCTTT.

The chain carries TRBV6-6 and TRBJ2-1; D is ambiguous. The CDR3 extends over 15 amino acids. Trimming removed 0 bases at V and 6 bases at J, with 12 bases between. Germline CDR1 is MNHNY and CDR2 is SVGAGI (reference sequence). The CDR3 nucleotides read TGTGCCAGCAGTTACTCGGCACCGCCCTCCAATGAGCAGTTCTTC. Protein product: CASSYSAPPSNEQFF.

V and J are TRBV7-8 and TRBJ2-7, with 8 bases fitting TRBD1. The CDR3 has 12 residues. After removal of 5 bases from V and 6 bases from J, the junction contained 3 bases not matched to a gene. The germline CDR1 and CDR2 sequences are SGHVS and FQNEAQ. In DNA, the CDR3 is TGTGCCAGCAGCCCCAGGGGGCCCGAGCAGTACTTC. Residues: CASSPRGPEQYF. The full variable domain, in which reference TRBV7-8 and TRBJ2-7 provide the parts outside the CDR3, is GAGVSQSPRYKVAKRGQDVALRCDPISGHVSLFWYQQALGQGPEFLTYFQNEAQLDKSGLPSDRFFAERPEGSVSTLKIQRTQQEDSAVYLCASSPRGPEQYFGPGTRLTVT.

This chain joins TRBV7-2 and TRBJ2-5; no reliable D call. Germline CDR1 and CDR2: SGHTA and FQGNSA. The CDR3 sequence is 13 residues long. Trimming pared 3 bases from V and 1 base from J, leaving 6 bases between. As DNA, the CDR3 is TGTGCCAGCAGCTTGTACACCCAAGAGACCCAGTACTTC. Amino acid sequence: CASSLYTQETQYF.

This chain links TRBV10-3 with TRBJ2-7, with a possible D match to TRBD2 (6 bases). Trimming removed 0 bases from V and 2 bases from J, with 11 bases in between. Germline V gene sequence: CDR1 ENHRY, CDR2 SYGVKD. This CDR3 spans 15 amino acids. The CDR3 spells CAISESAGHPYEQYF. CDR3 DNA sequence: TGTGCCATCAGTGAGTCGGCGGGGCATCCCTACGAGCAGTACTTC.

A few counts support this clone. This chain links TRBV7-9 with TRBJ1-5; TRBD1 is a possible D gene (5 bases). The CDR3 runs 17 residues. The V end lost 2 bases, the J end lost 2 bases, and 16 bases lay between the germline ends. Germline V CDR1 and CDR2: SEHNR, FQNEAQ (reference sequence). The CDR3 loop is CASSLWQGGLGNQPQHF. CDR3 sequence (DNA): TGTGCCAGCAGCTTATGGCAGGGAGGGCTTGGCAATCAGCCCCAGCATTTT.

This sequence joins TRBV7-8 and TRBJ2-7, with a possible D match to TRBD2 (6 bases). CDR1 and CDR2 from the germline V gene are SGHVS and FQNEAQ. This CDR3 has 13 residues. V lost 5 bases and J 4 bases, leaving 12 bases between the germline ends. CDR3 region: CASSVDGSYEQYF. The DNA of the CDR3 is TGTGCCAGCAGCGTAGACGGGAGTTACGAGCAGTACTTC.

V and J are TRBV12-3 or TRBV12-4 and TRBJ1-5, with TRBD1 matching over 9 bases. The CDR3 spans 12 residues. Trimming cost V 4 bases and J 15 bases; bases outside gene matches: 7. The CDR3 spells CASSWEGTGWHF. In DNA form, the CDR3 reads TGTGCCAGCAGTTGGGAAGGGACAGGGTGGCATTTT.

This rearrangement joins TRBV5-6 to TRBJ1-3; tentatively, D is TRBD1 (6 bases). Trimming took 4 bases from V and 0 from J, leaving 11 bases between them. CDR1 is SGHDT and CDR2 is YYEEEE in the germline V gene. The CDR3 contains 15 residues. CDR3 DNA sequence: TGTGCCAGCAGCCAAGTCAGGGGCTCTGGAAACACCATATATTTT. Its protein product is CASSQVRGSGNTIYF.

The chain joins TRBV29-1 to TRBJ2-7; 7 bases are shared with TRBD2. V shed 1 base and J 9 bases; nucleotides not matched to a gene: 18. From germline, CDR1 is SQVTM and CDR2 ANQGSEA. This CDR3 is built from 16 residues. The CDR3 DNA is TGCAGCGTTGAAGGGATTGCGGGAGAGTCGACCTCGGTGCAGTACTTC. It codes for CSVEGIAGESTSVQYF.

There are a few counts of this clone. The chain is built from TRBV11-3 and TRBJ1-6; D perhaps matches TRBD1 (6 bases). The CDR3 length is 15 residues. The V gene's germline CDR1 is SGHNT and CDR2 YENEEA. V lost 1 base and J 7 bases, leaving 11 bases between the germline ends. In nucleotides, the CDR3 is TGTGCCAGCAGCTTAGGGCCAGGGGACAATTCACCCCTCCACTTT. Its protein is CASSLGPGDNSPLHF.